This section outlines one TCR beta chain sequence together with its context. The germline CDR1 and CDR2 sequences are SNHLY and FYNNEI. Losses at the gene ends were 8 bases for V and 5 bases for J; bases not matched to a gene: 6. CDR3 length: 12 amino acids. Patients with Susac syndrome showed fulfilment of recently defined diagnostic criteria for definite or probable disease. The data originate from a study of CD8 T cells in Susac syndrome. RNA totalling about 0.5 to 1 ug underwent reverse transcription with random hexamers. TCRdb re-called the immunoSEQ multiplex PCR reads through MiXCR, storing one row per CDR3 protein. This table holds 95,000 to 150,000 distinct CDR3 sequences, around 94% found once.

The chain is built from TRBV2 and TRBJ2-7; 7 bases match TRBD1. The TCR was taken from a human donor with Susac syndrome. Sequencing used CD8+ T cells from PBMCs. CDR3 protein: CASETGSDEQYF. CDR3 DNA sequence: TGTGCCAGCGAGACAGGGTCGGACGAGCAGTACTTC.